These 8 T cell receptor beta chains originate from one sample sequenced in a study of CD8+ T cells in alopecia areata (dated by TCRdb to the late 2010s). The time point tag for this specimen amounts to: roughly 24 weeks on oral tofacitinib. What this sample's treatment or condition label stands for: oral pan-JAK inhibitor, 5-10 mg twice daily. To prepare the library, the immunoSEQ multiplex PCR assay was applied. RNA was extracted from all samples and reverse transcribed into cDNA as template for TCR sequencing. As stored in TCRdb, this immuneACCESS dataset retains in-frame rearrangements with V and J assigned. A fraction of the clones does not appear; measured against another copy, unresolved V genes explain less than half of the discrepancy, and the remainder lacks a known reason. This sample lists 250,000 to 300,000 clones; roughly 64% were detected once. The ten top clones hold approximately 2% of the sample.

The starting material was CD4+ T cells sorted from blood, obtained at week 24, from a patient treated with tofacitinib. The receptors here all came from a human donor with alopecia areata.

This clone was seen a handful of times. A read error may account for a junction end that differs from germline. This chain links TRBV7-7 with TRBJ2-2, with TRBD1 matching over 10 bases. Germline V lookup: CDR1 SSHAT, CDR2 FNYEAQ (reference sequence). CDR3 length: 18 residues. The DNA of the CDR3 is TGTGCTAGCAGCCCCTCACTAGACAGGGGGCGATACACCGGGGAGCTGTTTTTT. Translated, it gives CASSPSLDRGRYTGELFF.

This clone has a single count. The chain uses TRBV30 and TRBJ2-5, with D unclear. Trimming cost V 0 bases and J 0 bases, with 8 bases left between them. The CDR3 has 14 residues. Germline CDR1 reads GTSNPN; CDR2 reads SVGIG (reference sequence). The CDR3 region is CAWSVLADQETQYF. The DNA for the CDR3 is TGTGCCTGGAGTGTATTGGCAGACCAAGAGACCCAGTACTTC.

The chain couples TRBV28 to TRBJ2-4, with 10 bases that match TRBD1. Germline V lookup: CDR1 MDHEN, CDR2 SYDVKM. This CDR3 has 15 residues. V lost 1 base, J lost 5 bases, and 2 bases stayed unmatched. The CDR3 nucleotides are TGTGCCAGCAGTTTATCCGGGACAGGGGAAAACATTCAGTACTTC. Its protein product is CASSLSGTGENIQYF.

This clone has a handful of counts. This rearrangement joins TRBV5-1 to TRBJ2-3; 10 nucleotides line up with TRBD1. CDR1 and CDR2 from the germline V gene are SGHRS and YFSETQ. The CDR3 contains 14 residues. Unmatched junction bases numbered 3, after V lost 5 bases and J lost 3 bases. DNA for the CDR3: TGCGCCAGCAGACGGGGACAGGGGACAGATACGCAGTATTTT. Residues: CASRRGQGTDTQYF.

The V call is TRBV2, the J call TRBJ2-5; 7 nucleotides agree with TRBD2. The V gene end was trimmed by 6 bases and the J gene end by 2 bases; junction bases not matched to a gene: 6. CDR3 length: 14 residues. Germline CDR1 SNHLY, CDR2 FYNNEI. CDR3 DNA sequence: TGTGCCAGCAGGGGAGGGGACTTACAAGAGACCCAGTACTTC. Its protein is CASRGGDLQETQYF.

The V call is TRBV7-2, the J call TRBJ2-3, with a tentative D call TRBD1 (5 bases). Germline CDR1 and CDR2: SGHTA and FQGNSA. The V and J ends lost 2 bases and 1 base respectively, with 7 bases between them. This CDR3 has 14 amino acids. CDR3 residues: CASSLKGRTDTQYF. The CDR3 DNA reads TGTGCCAGCAGCTTAAAGGGGCGCACAGATACGCAGTATTTT.

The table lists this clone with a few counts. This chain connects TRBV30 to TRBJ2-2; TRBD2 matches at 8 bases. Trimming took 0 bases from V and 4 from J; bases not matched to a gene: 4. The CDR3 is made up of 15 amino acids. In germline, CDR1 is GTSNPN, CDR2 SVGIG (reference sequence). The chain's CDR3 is CAWSVVGTSTGELFF. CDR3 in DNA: TGTGCCTGGAGTGTAGTTGGGACTAGCACCGGGGAGCTGTTTTTT. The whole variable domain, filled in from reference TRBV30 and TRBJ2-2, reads SQTIHQWPATLVQPVGSPLSLECTVEGTSNPNLYWYRQAAGRGLQLLFYSVGIGQISSEVPQNLSASRPQDRQFILSSKKLLLSDSGFYLCAWSVVGTSTGELFFGEGSRLTVL.

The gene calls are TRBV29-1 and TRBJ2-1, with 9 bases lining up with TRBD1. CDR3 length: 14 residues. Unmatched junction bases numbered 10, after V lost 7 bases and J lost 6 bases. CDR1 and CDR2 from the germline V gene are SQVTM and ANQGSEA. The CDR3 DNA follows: TGCAGCGCCACCGGGACAGGGACCTTCAATGAGCAGTTCTTC. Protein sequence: CSATGTGTFNEQFF.